The next 25 T cell receptor beta chains were all read from a single sample in a study of early T cells in non-severe SARS-CoV-2 infection. TCRdb re-analysed the 5' RACE reads in MiXCR, keeping a single row per CDR3 protein. Of under 70,000 distinct CDR3 sequences in the sample, 11% were seen once. The sample was whole blood. All receptors come from an adult who was a healthcare worker with PCR-confirmed SARS-CoV-2 infection or an uninfected control (not recorded which).

This clonotype was observed at least ten times. The CDR3 here is CASSFPPRLAGFSDTQYF. CDR3 nucleotide sequence: TGTGCCAGCAGCTTCCCGCCCCGATTAGCGGGATTTTCGGATACGCAGTATTTT. The rearrangement joins TRBV7-6 to TRBJ2-3; 8 bases fit TRBD2. CDR3 size: 18 residues. V lost 3 bases and J lost 6; bases outside the gene matches: 17. Germline-derived CDR1 and CDR2 are SGHVS and FNYEAQ.

This clonotype has ten or more counts. The chain is built from TRBV15 and TRBJ1-4, with D unclear. The CDR3 has 16 residues. V lost 1 base, J lost 5 bases, and 14 bases lay in between. Germline CDR1 reads LNHNV; CDR2 reads YYDKDF (reference sequence). The CDR3 sequence: CATSRGEELRNEKLFF. The CDR3 DNA reads as TGTGCCACCAGCAGAGGAGAAGAGTTACGAAATGAAAAACTGTTTTTT.

Ten or more counts support this clonotype. The chain combines TRBV7-8 with TRBJ1-3; D is ambiguous. Germline-derived CDR1 and CDR2 are SGHVS and FQNEAQ. V lost 1 base, J lost 0 bases, and 13 bases lay in between. The CDR3 has 17 amino acids. CDR3 residues: CASSLDGRKGSGNTIYF. DNA of the CDR3: TGTGCCAGCAGCTTAGATGGGCGAAAGGGCTCTGGAAACACCATATATTTT.

This clonotype was detected only a few times. This chain connects TRBV9 to TRBJ2-2, with TRBD1 matching over 9 bases. The CDR3 spans 17 residues. Unmatched junction bases numbered 10, after V lost 0 bases and J lost 7 bases. CDR1 is SGDLS and CDR2 is YYNGEE in the germline V gene. CDR3 bases: TGTGCCAGCAGCGTAGCTGGAGGGACAGGGTTTCTCGGGGAGCTGTTTTTT. Residues: CASSVAGGTGFLGELFF.

The J gene is TRBJ2-5, the V gene TRBV12-3 or TRBV12-4; 10 bases align to TRBD2. CDR3 length equals 15 residues. The ends lost 3 bases at V and 5 bases at J; junction bases unmatched: 6. CDR3 amino acids: CASSFFASGGETQYF. The CDR3 bases are TGTGCCAGCAGTTTCTTCGCTAGCGGGGGTGAGACCCAGTACTTC.

This clonotype was observed a handful of times. The V and J genes are TRBV5-5 and TRBJ1-3; 8 bases map to TRBD1. Germline trimming cut 4 bases from V and 6 bases from J; bases unmatched to any gene: 9. The CDR3 is 15 amino acids. From germline, CDR1 is SGHKS and CDR2 YYEKEE (reference sequence). CDR3 in DNA: TGTGCCAGCAGCCCGGAGCGGACAGGGATAAACACCATATATTTT. Its protein is CASSPERTGINTIYF.

This clonotype was recorded at least ten times. This chain links TRBV6-1 with TRBJ1-1, with D unclear. CDR1 is MNHNS, CDR2 SASEGT, per germline. The CDR3 is 14 residues long. The V gene lost 7 bases and the J gene lost 7 bases, with 19 bases spanning the gap. The CDR3 is CASKWGPSKGEAFF. The CDR3 nucleotides are TGTGCCAGCAAGTGGGGTCCCTCGAAGGGTGAAGCTTTCTTT.

This clonotype has just a few counts. The V and J genes are TRBV9 and TRBJ2-5; TRBD1 matches at 11 bases. Germline CDR1 and CDR2: SGDLS and YYNGEE. With 4 bases clipped from V and 4 bases from J, the junction kept 6 bases outside the gene matches. The CDR3 is 15 amino acids. CDR3 protein: CASSLVGTGGETQYF. The DNA for the CDR3 is TGTGCCAGCAGCCTTGTCGGGACAGGGGGAGAGACCCAGTACTTC.

This clonotype came up many times. The chain links TRBV2 to TRBJ2-2, with TRBD2 identical over 9 bases. Germline V gene lookup returns CDR1 SNHLY and CDR2 FYNNEI. The CDR3 consists of 16 residues. V was clipped by 6 bases and J by 2 bases; unmatched bases: 7. CDR3 sequence: CASRLSGGSNTGELFF. The CDR3 DNA sequence: TGTGCCAGCAGGCTTAGCGGGGGCAGTAACACCGGGGAGCTGTTTTTT.

This chain connects TRBV7-2 to TRBJ2-2; no clear D. The CDR3 is 15 amino acids. The V end lost 5 bases, the J end lost 0 bases, and 10 bases lay between the germline ends. Germline V gene lookup returns CDR1 SGHTA and CDR2 FQGNSA. CDR3 residues: CASSRPVPNTGELFF. Written as DNA, the CDR3 is TGTGCCAGCAGCCGCCCGGTCCCGAACACCGGGGAGCTGTTTTTT.

The chain links TRBV11-2 to TRBJ2-7; TRBD2 matches 15 bases. The CDR3 is made up of 17 amino acids. Germline loops: CDR1 SGHAT, CDR2 FQNNGV. V dropped 4 bases and J dropped 5; count of bases not matched to a gene: 9. CDR3 region: CASSWRGTSGRPHEQYF. Here the CDR3 DNA reads TGTGCCAGCAGCTGGAGAGGGACTAGCGGGAGGCCCCACGAGCAGTACTTC.

The table lists this clonotype with many counts. The genes are TRBV6-6 and TRBJ2-7, with a weak D call TRBD1 (5 bases). Germline V gene sequence: CDR1 MNHNY, CDR2 SVGAGI (reference sequence). The CDR3 runs to 16 residues. With 0 bases removed from V and 1 base from J, the gap between germline ends came to 13 bases. In DNA, the CDR3 is TGTGCCAGCAGTTACTCGATTCGAGACAGATCCTACGAGCAGTACTTC. It encodes CASSYSIRDRSYEQYF.

The table lists this clonotype with many counts. The rearrangement links TRBV7-6 to TRBJ2-5; the match to TRBD1 covers 8 bases. Germline V gene data show CDR1 as SGHVS and CDR2 as FNYEAQ. There are 14 residues in the CDR3. Trimming removed 3 bases from V and 5 bases from J; junction bases left unmatched: 5. In DNA, the CDR3 is TGTGCCAGCAGCTTTTACAGGGGGTTCGAGACCCAGTACTTC. The encoded protein is CASSFYRGFETQYF.

This clonotype occurred many times. The chain couples TRBV6-1 to TRBJ2-3; D is perhaps TRBD1 or TRBD2 (6 bases each). This CDR3 is 18 amino acids long. Germline lookup yields CDR1 MNHNS and CDR2 SASEGT. Trimming removed 6 bases at V and 4 bases at J, with 26 bases between. The CDR3 spells CASSSPPVRGATSDTQYF. CDR3 in DNA: TGTGCCAGCAGCTCCCCCCCTGTAAGGGGGGCTACTTCAGATACGCAGTATTTT.

This clonotype was recorded a few times. J is TRBJ2-3 and V is TRBV12-3 or TRBV12-4; 7 positions agree with TRBD2. J gave up 0 bases and V 6 bases, and 3 bases lay outside the gene matches. The CDR3 runs 14 residues. The CDR3 sequence is CASRRAGSTDTQYF. The CDR3 nucleotides read TGTGCCAGCAGGAGAGCGGGGAGCACAGATACGCAGTATTTT.

The chain couples TRBV12-3 or TRBV12-4 to TRBJ1-5; D possibly corresponds to TRBD1 (6 bases). V was trimmed by 5 bases and J by 7 bases, leaving 18 bases between them. The CDR3 is 15 amino acids. The CDR3 reads CASSPNSGGRQPQHF. In nucleotides, the CDR3 is TGTGCCAGCAGTCCTAACAGTGGGGGCCGACAGCCCCAGCATTTT.

This clonotype was recorded at least ten times. The CDR3 here is CASSEDRMNTEAFF. In DNA form, the CDR3 reads TGCGCCAGCAGCGAGGACAGAATGAACACTGAAGCTTTCTTT. V is TRBV5-1 and J is TRBJ1-1, with D perhaps matching TRBD1 (6 bases). V lost 4 bases, J lost 0 bases, and 10 bases lay in between. Germline lookup yields CDR1 SGHRS and CDR2 YFSETQ. The CDR3 totals 14 residues.

Only one count was recorded for this clonotype. The V and J genes are TRBV29-1 and TRBJ2-1; 9 positions agree with TRBD1. V lost 8 bases and J lost 1; bases outside the gene matches: 9. This CDR3 is built from 15 residues. CDR1 is SQVTM, CDR2 ANQGSEA, per germline. The CDR3 loop is CSFSQGQGSYNEQFF. CDR3 nucleotide sequence: TGCAGCTTTAGCCAAGGACAGGGGTCCTACAATGAGCAGTTCTTC.

This clonotype was observed at least ten times. The genes are TRBV20-1 and TRBJ2-1; 16 positions match TRBD2. CDR3 size: 16 residues. V was clipped by 6 bases and J by 16 bases; unmatched bases: 18. From germline, CDR1 is DFQATT and CDR2 SNEGSKA (reference sequence). DNA of the CDR3: TGCAGTGCCACAGGACCGGGGACTAGCGGGAGGGCACTTAATTTCTTC. This translates into CSATGPGTSGRALNFF.

At least ten counts were recorded for this clonotype. The V call is TRBV20-1, the J call TRBJ1-6, with 8 positions matching TRBD1. The CDR3 covers 17 residues. The trim removed 0 bases at V and 11 bases at J, leaving 15 bases unmatched. The germline gives CDR1 DFQATT, CDR2 SNEGSKA (reference sequence). The CDR3 coding sequence is TGCAGTGCTAGAGATATCCAGGGGGCAACGAATTTGGCACCCCTCCACTTT. It translates to CSARDIQGATNLAPLHF.

The table lists this clonotype with many counts. The chain has TRBV10-3 and TRBJ1-5; no definite D call. Trimming stripped 4 bases from V and 1 base from J, with 8 bases between. The CDR3 extends over 14 amino acids. Looked up from germline, CDR1 is ENHRY and CDR2 is SYGVKD. This CDR3 is CAISAAGSNQPQHF. The CDR3, as DNA: TGTGCCATCAGTGCGGCGGGGAGCAATCAGCCCCAGCATTTT.

This chain uses TRBV6-5 with TRBJ2-3, with D uncertain. The V end was cut by 6 bases, the J end by 6 bases, with 13 bases between. The germline V gene encodes CDR1 MNHEY and CDR2 SVGAGI. CDR3 length equals 13 residues. The CDR3 here is CASSRDSLDTQYF. The CDR3, as DNA: TGTGCCAGCAGCCGAGACTCCCTCGATACGCAGTATTTT.

The table lists this clonotype with many counts. The rearrangement joins TRBV5-4 to TRBJ2-7, with TRBD2 matching 13 bases. Looked up from germline, CDR1 is SGHNT and CDR2 is YYREEE (reference sequence). The CDR3 runs 15 residues. Trimming took 4 bases from V and 3 from J; bases not matched to a gene: 4. The CDR3 sequence: CASSMGLAGYYEQYF. The CDR3 bases are TGTGCCAGCAGCATGGGACTAGCGGGGTACTACGAGCAGTACTTC.

This chain joins TRBV9 and TRBJ2-2, with D possibly TRBD2 on 6 matching bases. Trimming took 0 bases from V and 6 from J, leaving 12 bases between them. Per the germline V gene, CDR1 is SGDLS and CDR2 is YYNGEE. There are 15 residues in the CDR3. CDR3 protein: CASSVEWGDAGELFF. The CDR3 nucleotides read TGTGCCAGCAGCGTAGAGTGGGGGGATGCCGGGGAGCTGTTTTTT.

This clonotype was counted many times. V and J are TRBV20-1 and TRBJ2-3, with TRBD2 identical over 12 bases. The trim removed 0 bases at V and 6 bases at J, leaving 7 bases unmatched. The CDR3 is 16 amino acids. Germline CDR1 is DFQATT and CDR2 is SNEGSKA (reference sequence). CDR3 residues: CSAREILLAGGDTQYF. In nucleotides, the CDR3 is TGCAGTGCTAGAGAGATATTACTAGCGGGAGGTGATACGCAGTATTTT.